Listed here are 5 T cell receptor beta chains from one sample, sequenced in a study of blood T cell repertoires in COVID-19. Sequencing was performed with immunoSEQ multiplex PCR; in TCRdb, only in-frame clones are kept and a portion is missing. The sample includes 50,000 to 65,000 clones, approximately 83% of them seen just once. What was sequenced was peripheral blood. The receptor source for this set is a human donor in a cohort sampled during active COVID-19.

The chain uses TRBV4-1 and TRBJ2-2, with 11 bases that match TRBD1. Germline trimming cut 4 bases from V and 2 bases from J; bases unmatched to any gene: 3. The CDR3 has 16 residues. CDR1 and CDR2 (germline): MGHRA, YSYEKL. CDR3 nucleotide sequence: TGCGCCAGCAGCCGCCGGACAGGGGGCAACACCGGGGAGCTGTTTTTT. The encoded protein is CASSRRTGGNTGELFF.

The CDR3 is CASSLEVGVAGGPPKNIQYF. CDR3 DNA: TGCGCCAGCAGCTTGGAGGTGGGGGTAGCGGGAGGGCCCCCCAAAAACATTCAGTACTTC. This chain joins TRBV5-1 and TRBJ2-4; 11 bases fit TRBD2. The CDR3 runs to 20 residues. Per germline, CDR1 SGHRS and CDR2 YFSETQ. With V trimmed by 0 bases and J by 2 bases, 13 bases remained unmatched.

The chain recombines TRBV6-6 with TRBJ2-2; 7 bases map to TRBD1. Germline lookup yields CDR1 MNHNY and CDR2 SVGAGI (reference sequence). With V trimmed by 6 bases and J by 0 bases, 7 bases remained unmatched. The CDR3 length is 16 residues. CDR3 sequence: CASRPPGQPNTGELFF. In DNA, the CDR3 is TGTGCCAGCAGACCACCGGGACAGCCGAACACCGGGGAGCTGTTTTTT.

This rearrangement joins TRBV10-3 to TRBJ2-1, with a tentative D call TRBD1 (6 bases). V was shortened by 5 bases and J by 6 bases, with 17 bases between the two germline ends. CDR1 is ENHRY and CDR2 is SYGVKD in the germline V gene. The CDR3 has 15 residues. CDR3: CAISTTGPLVNEQFF. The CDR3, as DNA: TGTGCCATCAGTACAACAGGGCCCCTAGTCAATGAGCAGTTCTTC.

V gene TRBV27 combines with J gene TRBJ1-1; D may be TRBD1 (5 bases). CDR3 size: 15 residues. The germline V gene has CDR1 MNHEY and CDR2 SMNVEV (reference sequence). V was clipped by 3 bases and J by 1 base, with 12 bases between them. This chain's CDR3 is CASSFQDSWNTEAFF. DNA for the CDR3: TGTGCCAGCAGTTTCCAAGACAGTTGGAACACTGAAGCTTTCTTT.